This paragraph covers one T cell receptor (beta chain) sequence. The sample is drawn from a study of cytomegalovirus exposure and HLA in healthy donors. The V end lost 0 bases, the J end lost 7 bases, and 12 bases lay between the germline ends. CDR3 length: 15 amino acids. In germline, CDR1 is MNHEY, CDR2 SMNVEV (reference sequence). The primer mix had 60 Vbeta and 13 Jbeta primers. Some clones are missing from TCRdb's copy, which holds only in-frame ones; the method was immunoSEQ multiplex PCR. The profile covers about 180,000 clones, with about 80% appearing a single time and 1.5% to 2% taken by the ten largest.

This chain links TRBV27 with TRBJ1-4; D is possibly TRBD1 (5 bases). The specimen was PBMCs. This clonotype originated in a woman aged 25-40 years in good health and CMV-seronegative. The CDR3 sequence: CASSLSPRRGEKLFF. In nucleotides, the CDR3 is TGTGCCAGCAGTTTATCCCCCAGGAGGGGTGAAAAACTGTTTTTT.